Listed below are T cell receptor beta chains from one sample, sequenced in a study of blood T cell repertoires in COVID-19. Repertoires were generated with immunoSEQ multiplex PCR, while TCRdb's copy carries only in-frame clones and drops some. The data contain 200,000 to 300,000 clones, 75% to 85% of them seen just once; the ten biggest clones take up more than 5%. The sequenced material came from peripheral blood. The receptor set was obtained from a human donor in a cohort sampled during active COVID-19. The CDR3 runs from the conserved cysteine through the conserved F or W. The D gene is left open where the match is weak. Where a row states a size, it is once, few, many or the class of an expanded clone; other rows omit it.

d_call,j_call,clone_size,v_call,cdr3_nt,cdr3_aa
TRBD2,TRBJ2-4,-,TRBV19,TGTGCCAGTAGTAGAAGACTAGCGGGAAACATTCAGTACTTC,CASSRRLAGNIQYF
-,TRBJ1-1,-,TRBV28,TGTGCCAGCAGTTTTTATCAGGGAGGGACTGAAGCTTTCTTT,CASSFYQGGTEAFF
TRBD2,TRBJ2-7,-,TRBV6-2/TRBV6-3,TGTGCCAGCAGTTACTCCCCTAGCGGGGGTAGTAGCTCCTACGAGCAGTACTTC,CASSYSPSGGSSSYEQYF
TRBD2,TRBJ2-1,-,TRBV9,TGTGCCAGCAGCGTAGGCGGGGGCTCCTACAATGAGCAGTTCTTC,CASSVGGGSYNEQFF
-,TRBJ1-4,-,TRBV2,TGTGCCAGCACGACAGGTCCCTATAATGAAAAACTGTTTTTT,CASTTGPYNEKLFF
TRBD1,TRBJ1-1,-,TRBV7-9,TGTGCCAGCACCCCGGGACAGGGAGTAACTGAAGCTTTCTTT,CASTPGQGVTEAFF
-,TRBJ2-7,-,TRBV7-6,TGTGCCAGCAGCTTAATTTTGCGGGATCCCTACGAGCAGTACTTC,CASSLILRDPYEQYF
-,TRBJ2-3,-,TRBV6-5,TGTGCCAGCACCGTTCAGGGTTTTACGCAGTATTTT,CASTVQGFTQYF
TRBD2,TRBJ2-3,once,TRBV10-1,TGCGCCAGCAGTAGCGGGGGGGCGTCAGATACGCAGTATTTT,CASSSGGASDTQYF
TRBD1,TRBJ2-7,once,TRBV5-6,TGTGCCAGCAGCCCAACTTATAGGACAGGGGCCTCCGAGCAGTACTTC,CASSPTYRTGASEQYF
-,TRBJ2-7,-,TRBV6-5,TGTGCCAGCATTCTCGGGACACTCCCAGCCTACGAGCAGTACTTC,CASILGTLPAYEQYF
TRBD2,TRBJ2-3,-,TRBV7-9,TGTGCCAGCAGCCCTAGCGGGGGGGCAGATACGCAGTATTTT,CASSPSGGADTQYF
-,TRBJ1-2,few,TRBV9,TGTGCCAGCAGCCCCGTGGCAGGGGAACGTGGCTACACCTTC,CASSPVAGERGYTF
TRBD2,TRBJ2-1,-,TRBV4-1,TGCGCCAGCACCCCGGTAGCGGGAAATTCCTACAATGAGCAGTTCTTC,CASTPVAGNSYNEQFF